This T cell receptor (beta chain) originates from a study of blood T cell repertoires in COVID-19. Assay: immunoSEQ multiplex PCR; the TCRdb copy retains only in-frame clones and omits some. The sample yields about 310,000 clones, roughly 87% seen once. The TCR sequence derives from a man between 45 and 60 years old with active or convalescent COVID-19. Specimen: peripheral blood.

The CDR3 sequence is CASSLKGAQSFYEQYF. In DNA form, the CDR3 reads TGTGCCAGCAGCTTGAAGGGGGCGCAGTCGTTTTACGAGCAGTACTTC. The J gene is TRBJ2-7, the V gene TRBV5-4; the match to TRBD1 covers 7 bases. Losses at the gene ends were 1 base for V and 4 bases for J; bases not matched to a gene: 11. This CDR3 spans 16 amino acids. In germline, CDR1 is SGHNT, CDR2 YYREEE (reference sequence).